The present entry profiles one TCR beta chain with its context. Which antigen it targets is not known. No base quality values were provided; no much bigger clone lies one nucleotide off. This sample was included in a study of CD8 T cells in Susac syndrome (dated by TCRdb to between 2018 and 2021). Context from the whole study: The study used repertoire sequencing to test whether antigen drove CD8+ T cell activation and differentiation in Susac syndrome. Clonality of the CD8+ T cell repertoire was compared between 11 to 12 healthy donors, approximately 14 Susac syndrome patients and some 15 multiple sclerosis patients.

Overall study outcomes, separate from this receptor: The number of individuals in the TCR sequencing and HLA analysis was acknowledged as relatively small.

RNA was extracted with the RNeasy kit and 0.5 to 1 ug was reverse transcribed using random hexamers. The immunoSEQ multiplex PCR assay, covering 54 Vbeta and 13 Jbeta segments, was used to amplify TCR beta CDR3 regions. To correct PCR amplification bias, a synthetic template baseline was used for both primer optimization and computational correction. The study's own analysis went as follows. Reads were annotated to V, D and J genes per IMGT and analyzed with immunoSEQ Analyzer, keeping only productive sequences. To calculate clonality, Shannon entropy was normalized by log2 of the number of productive unique sequences and then subtracted from one. For each patient and control, public and private clones were evaluated within the 100 most prevalent clones. Clones were defined as Susac-specific when absent from the healthy and MS cohorts, from fewer than 1,300 published viral clones and from other ImmuneACCESS disease sequences. TCRdb applied fastp at Q25 and MiXCR to the public reads, then kept only in-frame beta chains. A single entry per CDR3 protein holds the most common genes and DNA from its merged rows. The V and J calls were determined by TCRdb, not by the authors. For this sample the table gives roughly 140,000 distinct CDR3 sequences, of which about 93% were detected only once. The ten top clones hold approximately 0.3% of the sample.

Reading from cysteine to phenylalanine, the CDR3 counts 12 amino acids. Only the CDR3 DNA stays, 36 bases, in frame from base 1. The germline V gene sets CDR1 to SQVTM and CDR2 to ANQGSEA. Relative to germline, V is 7 bases shorter and J is 7 bases shorter, with 13 bases between their ends. High-throughput TCR beta sequencing profiled peripheral blood CD8+ and CD4+ T cells from healthy donors, Susac syndrome patients and multiple sclerosis patients. Healthy donors were included as age- and sex-matched controls. Bulk CD8+ and CD4+ T cells were purified by magnetic negative isolation, while CD8+ TEMRA cells were enriched using FACS. Blood was collected in EDTA tubes and processed within 24 hours, with PBMCs isolated through density gradient centrifugation. PBMCs destined for TCR sequencing were cryopreserved in liquid nitrogen and later thawed in a 37 °C water bath. The sorted or isolated CD4+, CD8+ and CD8+ TEMRA cells reached a purity of at least 90%.

This TCR came from a human donor in good health. The sequenced sample was CD8+ T cells from PBMCs. The chain couples TRBV29-1 to TRBJ2-2; TRBD2 is possibly the D segment (6 matching bases). The DNA sequence is TGCAGCGGAGTCTCCGGGGGCGGGGAGCTGTTTTTT. Translated, this is CSGVSGGGELFF.